This is a list of T cell receptor beta chains from one sample in a study of technical replicates of blood from a handful of donors. The protocol was immunoSEQ multiplex PCR, while the TCRdb copy is restricted to in-frame clones and leaves out a portion. The repertoire includes tens of thousands of clones, 95% to 98% of them detected once, and roughly 0.25% sits in the top ten. Material: T cells isolated from PBMCs. The receptors were sampled from a human donor in good health. Each CDR3 is given with its conserved first and last residue. The D gene is left open where the match is weak. Clone size appears in some rows only: once, few, many, or a class for an expanded clone.

TRBV6-5	TRBJ1-5	NA	NA	TGTGCCAGCAGTTCAGGACTGTCAAGCAATCAGCCCCAGCATTTT	CASSSGLSSNQPQHF
TRBV6-5	TRBJ1-2	NA	NA	TGTGCCAGCAATGGAAGGGGGGGATTGGATGGCTACACCTTC	CASNGRGGLDGYTF
TRBV29-1	TRBJ2-1	NA	TRBD1	TGCAGCGTTGCTCGGGACAGGGACAACAATGAGCAGTTCTTC	CSVARDRDNNEQFF
TRBV4-2	TRBJ2-7	NA	NA	TGTGCCAGCAGCAAGTCGGACGAGCAGTACTTC	CASSKSDEQYF
TRBV28	TRBJ2-7	NA	NA	TGTGTCACGGGGCAGGGGATAAACTACGAGCAGTACTTC	CVTGQGINYEQYF
TRBV2	TRBJ1-1	NA	TRBD1	TGTGCCAGCAGTGTTGGACAGGAGGGGGCTTTCTTT	CASSVGQEGAFF
TRBV4-3	TRBJ2-3	NA	TRBD1	TGCGCCAGCAGCCAAACAGACTCGCAGGGGGTAAAGCAGTATTTT	CASSQTDSQGVKQYF
TRBV5-1	TRBJ1-1	NA	TRBD1	TGCGCCAGCAGCCTAACCGGGACAGGGGGCACTGAAGCTTTCTTT	CASSLTGTGGTEAFF
TRBV7-2	TRBJ2-7	NA	NA	TGTGCCAGCAGCATCCGGGGGAGCCGAGCCTACTACGAGCAGTACTTC	CASSIRGSRAYYEQYF
TRBV6-5	TRBJ1-5	NA	NA	TGTGCCAGCAGTTCCCCCAGTAGGGGAAGCAATCAGCCCCAGCATTTT	CASSSPSRGSNQPQHF
TRBV18	TRBJ2-1	once	TRBD2	TGTGCCAGCTCACCACCTCCTAGCGGGTACTACAATGAGCAGTTCTTC	CASSPPPSGYYNEQFF
TRBV9	TRBJ2-6	NA	NA	TGTGCCAGCAGCGGGAGACTAATCTCTGGGGCCAACGTCCTGACTTTC	CASSGRLISGANVLTF
TRBV27	TRBJ2-1	once	NA	TGTGCCAGCTGCCGTGGAGGCTCCTACAATGAGCAGTTCTTC	CASCRGGSYNEQFF
TRBV11-3	TRBJ2-1	NA	NA	TGTGCCAGCAGCTTATACCTAGAGGTTGTCAATGAGCAGTTCTTC	CASSLYLEVVNEQFF
TRBV7-9	TRBJ2-2	NA	TRBD2	TGTGCCAGCAGGTTGACCGGGACTAGCGGTACGAACACCGGGGAGCTGTTTTTT	CASRLTGTSGTNTGELFF
TRBV7-6	TRBJ2-5	NA	NA	TGTGCCAGCAGCTTAGGGGCAGGGGGGAAGACCCAGTACTTC	CASSLGAGGKTQYF
TRBV6-1	TRBJ1-1	NA	TRBD1	TGTGCCAGCAGTGGGACAGGGCTCTTTGAAGCTTTCTTT	CASSGTGLFEAFF
TRBV4-1	TRBJ2-7	NA	TRBD2	TGCGCCAGCAGCCAAGCCAAGAGCGGGAGGGCCCTACCAAGATCCTACGAGCAGTACTTC	CASSQAKSGRALPRSYEQYF
TRBV2	TRBJ1-2	NA	NA	TGTGCCAGCAGTCGCGGTAGTCGCTATGGCTACACCTTC	CASSRGSRYGYTF
TRBV15	TRBJ1-1	NA	NA	TGTGCCACCAGCGGTGGGGGGAGGGCTGACACTGAAGCTTTCTTT	CATSGGGRADTEAFF
TRBV14	TRBJ2-7	once	NA	TGTGCCAGCAGCCAAGAAGGAGGGGACGCAAGGAACTCCTACGAGCAGTACTTC	CASSQEGGDARNSYEQYF
TRBV7-6	TRBJ2-7	NA	NA	TGTGCCAGCAGCCGTGGGGGTAGCGGTTACGAGCAGTACTTC	CASSRGGSGYEQYF
TRBV29-1	TRBJ2-1	once	TRBD1	TGCAGCGTGGAGGACAGGAACGACAATGAGCAGTTCTTC	CSVEDRNDNEQFF
TRBV28	TRBJ2-6	NA	NA	TGTGCCAGCAGTTTGTTGCCAGTCTCTGGGGCCAACGTCCTGACTTTC	CASSLLPVSGANVLTF
TRBV4-2	TRBJ2-6	NA	NA	TGTGCCAGCAGCCAAGCACAGGGAGCCGGGGCCAACGTCCTGACTTTC	CASSQAQGAGANVLTF
TRBV7-2	TRBJ1-5	NA	TRBD1	TGTGCCAGCAGCTCCGGGACAGAACCTCAGCCCCAGCATTTT	CASSSGTEPQPQHF
TRBV6-6	TRBJ1-4	NA	NA	TGTGCCAGCAGTTACAGCGGACAGCTTATCGAAAAACTGTTTTTT	CASSYSGQLIEKLFF
TRBV19	TRBJ1-5	NA	TRBD1	TGTGCCAGTAATGGACAGGGGCCGCAGCCCCAGCATTTT	CASNGQGPQPQHF
TRBV15	TRBJ1-3	NA	NA	TGTGCCACCAGCGGGTTGGGACTCTCTGGAAACACCATATATTTT	CATSGLGLSGNTIYF
TRBV9	TRBJ2-6	NA	NA	TGTGCCAGCAGCGTAAAAGCGCGTGGCCGAGCTGGGGCCAACGTCCTGACTTTC	CASSVKARGRAGANVLTF
TRBV27	TRBJ1-4	NA	TRBD1	TGTGCCAGCAGAAGGCAGGGGGGTATTGAAAAACTGTTTTTT	CASRRQGGIEKLFF
TRBV6-5	TRBJ1-2	NA	TRBD1	TGTGCCAGCAGTTCACTACAGGGGATCGGCGGCTACACCTTC	CASSSLQGIGGYTF